A selection of T cell receptor beta chains follows, all from one sample in a study of blood T cell repertoires in COVID-19. Data came from immunoSEQ multiplex PCR; TCRdb stores just in-frame clones and leaves some out. Of 250,000 or so clones in the sample, 80% to 85% are singletons; the top ten hold approximately 4%. What was sequenced was peripheral blood. These receptors were taken from a man in his fifties or sixties with acute or convalescent COVID-19. Both conserved end residues are part of each CDR3. Fields, in order: clone size, J gene, D gene, V gene, CDR3 DNA, CDR3 protein. A D gene is named only where the DNA matches it firmly. Rows may omit the clone size; those that give it use once, few, many or a size class.

size: NA
J: TRBJ2-1
D: TRBD2
V: TRBV19
DNA: TGTGCCAGTAGTTCTAGGCCTAGCGGGCCTGCCAATGAGCAGTTCTTC
CDR3: CASSSRPSGPANEQFF

size: NA
J: TRBJ2-7
D: TRBD1
V: TRBV6-5
DNA: TGTGCCAGCAGTTACTCGGACAGGGGGGTCTACGAGCAGTACTTC
CDR3: CASSYSDRGVYEQYF

size: NA
J: TRBJ2-7
D: NA
V: TRBV18
DNA: TGTGCCAGCTCACCACCATTTGGGAGCTACGAGCAGTACTTC
CDR3: CASSPPFGSYEQYF

size: NA
J: TRBJ1-1
D: TRBD1
V: TRBV29-1
DNA: TGCAGCGTTGCCGCCCGACAGGGAGGAACTGAAGCTTTCTTT
CDR3: CSVAARQGGTEAFF

size: NA
J: TRBJ1-2
D: NA
V: TRBV5-1
DNA: TGCGCCAGCAGCTTACAGGCCTCCGGTGGTGGCTACACCTTC
CDR3: CASSLQASGGGYTF

size: NA
J: TRBJ2-3
D: TRBD2
V: TRBV18
DNA: TGTGCCAGCTCACCAGGACTAGCGGGATTAGATACGCAGTATTTT
CDR3: CASSPGLAGLDTQYF

size: NA
J: TRBJ1-1
D: NA
V: TRBV14
DNA: TGTGCCAGCAGCCAATGGCAGGGAAAGGGTAAGAACACTGAAGCTTTCTTT
CDR3: CASSQWQGKGKNTEAFF

size: NA
J: TRBJ2-1
D: TRBD2
V: TRBV3-1/TRBV3-2
DNA: TGTGCCAGCAGCTGGACTAGCGACTACAATGAGCAGTTCTTC
CDR3: CASSWTSDYNEQFF

size: NA
J: TRBJ1-1
D: NA
V: TRBV7-9
DNA: TGTGCCAGCAGCTGGACTGGCAACACTGAAGCTTTCTTT
CDR3: CASSWTGNTEAFF

size: NA
J: TRBJ2-5
D: NA
V: TRBV13
DNA: TGTGCCAGCAGCCACTCCGTCGGGGGGCTTTGGGAGACCCAGTACTTC
CDR3: CASSHSVGGLWETQYF

size: once
J: TRBJ2-5
D: NA
V: TRBV27
DNA: TGTGCCAGCAGTTTATCGGGGGCAGGGAAAGAGACCCAGTACTTC
CDR3: CASSLSGAGKETQYF

size: NA
J: TRBJ1-1
D: NA
V: TRBV3-1/TRBV3-2
DNA: TGTGCCAGCAGCCTTGGGGGCGGCACTGAAGCTTTCTTT
CDR3: CASSLGGGTEAFF

size: NA
J: TRBJ2-7
D: TRBD2
V: TRBV11-2
DNA: TGTGCCAGCAGCCCACAGGGACTAGCGGGGGGCTACGAGCAGTACTTC
CDR3: CASSPQGLAGGYEQYF

size: NA
J: TRBJ2-2
D: TRBD2
V: TRBV19
DNA: TGTGCCAGTAGTATAGAACTAGCGGGAGTTCTCGGTTCCGGGGAGCTGTTTTTT
CDR3: CASSIELAGVLGSGELFF

size: NA
J: TRBJ1-1
D: TRBD1
V: TRBV6-5
DNA: TGTGCCAGCAGTCCCGGGACAGGGGCGAACACTGAAGCTTTCTTT
CDR3: CASSPGTGANTEAFF

size: NA
J: TRBJ2-5
D: TRBD2
V: TRBV19
DNA: TGTGCCAGTAGTATGGGACTAGCGCAAGAGACCCAGTACTTC
CDR3: CASSMGLAQETQYF

size: NA
J: TRBJ2-7
D: TRBD1
V: TRBV15
DNA: TGTGCCACCAGCAGAGCAGGGGGTGCCGACTACGAGCAGTACTTC
CDR3: CATSRAGGADYEQYF

size: NA
J: TRBJ2-5
D: NA
V: TRBV7-6
DNA: TGTGCCAGCAGCTTAGGGACTAATAGGGAGACCCAGTACTTC
CDR3: CASSLGTNRETQYF

size: once
J: TRBJ2-1
D: NA
V: TRBV28
DNA: TGTGCCAGCGCGGTCCGGGGGAGTGGCAATGAGCAGTTCTTC
CDR3: CASAVRGSGNEQFF

size: once
J: TRBJ2-3
D: NA
V: TRBV10-3
DNA: TGTGCCATCGCGGCCCCCGGTACAGATACGCAGTATTTT
CDR3: CAIAAPGTDTQYF

size: NA
J: TRBJ1-1
D: TRBD1
V: TRBV25-1
DNA: TGTGCCAGCAATCGACAGGGTAGCACTGAAGCTTTCTTT
CDR3: CASNRQGSTEAFF

size: NA
J: TRBJ2-1
D: TRBD2
V: TRBV24-1
DNA: TGTGCCACCAGTGATTTTGCTAGCGGGGGCAATGAGCAGTTCTTC
CDR3: CATSDFASGGNEQFF

size: once
J: TRBJ2-1
D: TRBD2
V: TRBV30
DNA: TGTGCCTGGAGTGAGGATAGCGGGGGGGCCCAGCAGTTCTTC
CDR3: CAWSEDSGGAQQFF

size: NA
J: TRBJ2-1
D: NA
V: TRBV11-2
DNA: TGTGCCAGCAGCATAAGTGGCGGGTCTGGTTGGGTGAGGCAGTTCTTC
CDR3: CASSISGGSGWVRQFF

size: few
J: TRBJ1-4
D: NA
V: TRBV4-1
DNA: TGCGCCAGCAGCGGACGGGACTTTCCCAATGAAAAACTGTTTTTT
CDR3: CASSGRDFPNEKLFF

size: NA
J: TRBJ1-2
D: TRBD1
V: TRBV7-3
DNA: TGTGCCAGCAGTTCAGGACAGGGAGCTGGCTACACCTTC
CDR3: CASSSGQGAGYTF

size: once
J: TRBJ1-4
D: TRBD1
V: TRBV27
DNA: TGTGCCAGCAGTTCGGGACAGGGCCTTAATGAAAAACTGTTTTTT
CDR3: CASSSGQGLNEKLFF

size: NA
J: TRBJ2-7
D: TRBD2
V: TRBV9
DNA: TGTGCCAGCAGCTCGACAGCGGGAGTCCCCTACGAGCAGTACTTC
CDR3: CASSSTAGVPYEQYF

size: NA
J: TRBJ2-3
D: TRBD2
V: TRBV5-4
DNA: TGTGCCAGCAGCCGAGCGGGAGCGCGAGATACGCAGTATTTT
CDR3: CASSRAGARDTQYF

size: NA
J: TRBJ1-2
D: TRBD1
V: TRBV7-9
DNA: TGTGCCAGCAGCCCTCGGACAGGGGGCGAGTATGGCTACACCTTC
CDR3: CASSPRTGGEYGYTF

size: once
J: TRBJ1-5
D: NA
V: TRBV30
DNA: TGTGCCTGGAGTGTTGGCAGGGGCAATCAGCCCCAGCATTTT
CDR3: CAWSVGRGNQPQHF

size: NA
J: TRBJ2-7
D: NA
V: TRBV11-2
DNA: TGTGCCAGCAGTCAAGGCAGGGTTTCCTACGAGCAGTACTTC
CDR3: CASSQGRVSYEQYF

size: NA
J: TRBJ2-7
D: NA
V: TRBV10-3
DNA: TGTGCCATCGGGGAGACGGACTCGGGCGAGCAGTACTTC
CDR3: CAIGETDSGEQYF

size: few
J: TRBJ2-5
D: TRBD2
V: TRBV6-5
DNA: TGTGCCAGCAGTTGGAGCGGGAGTTGGGGGGAGACCCAGTACTTC
CDR3: CASSWSGSWGETQYF

size: once
J: TRBJ2-7
D: NA
V: TRBV28
DNA: TGTGCCAGCAGTCTAGGAGGACAGCGGATCTTCTACGAGCAGTACTTC
CDR3: CASSLGGQRIFYEQYF

size: once
J: TRBJ2-3
D: TRBD2
V: TRBV29-1
DNA: TGCAGCGTTGCTAGCCGGGGGGGCACTTATACGCAGTATTTT
CDR3: CSVASRGGTYTQYF

size: NA
J: TRBJ2-5
D: NA
V: TRBV6-5
DNA: TGTGCCAGCAGCAGCTCCTATTTGACAGAAGAGACCCAGTACTTC
CDR3: CASSSSYLTEETQYF

size: once
J: TRBJ1-2
D: NA
V: TRBV19
DNA: TGTGCCAGTAGCTGGGTGGAGGGCGGCTACACCTTC
CDR3: CASSWVEGGYTF

size: NA
J: TRBJ2-1
D: NA
V: TRBV9
DNA: TGTGCCAGCAGCGTAGGTTCGAGTTACAATGAGCAGTTCTTC
CDR3: CASSVGSSYNEQFF

size: NA
J: TRBJ1-1
D: TRBD1
V: TRBV5-1
DNA: TGCGCCAGCAGCTTGGCAGGGGGCGGGGGCACTGAAGCTTTCTTT
CDR3: CASSLAGGGGTEAFF

size: NA
J: TRBJ1-3
D: NA
V: TRBV5-4
DNA: TGTGCCAGCAGCCTGCCGGGACTATCTGGAAACACCATATATTTT
CDR3: CASSLPGLSGNTIYF

size: once
J: TRBJ2-7
D: TRBD1
V: TRBV27
DNA: TGTGCCAGCAGCCAGGGGACAGTACTCTACGAGCAGTACTTC
CDR3: CASSQGTVLYEQYF

size: NA
J: TRBJ1-1
D: NA
V: TRBV4-2
DNA: TGTGCCAGCAGCCCGGGACAACCCTGGAACACTGAAGCTTTCTTT
CDR3: CASSPGQPWNTEAFF